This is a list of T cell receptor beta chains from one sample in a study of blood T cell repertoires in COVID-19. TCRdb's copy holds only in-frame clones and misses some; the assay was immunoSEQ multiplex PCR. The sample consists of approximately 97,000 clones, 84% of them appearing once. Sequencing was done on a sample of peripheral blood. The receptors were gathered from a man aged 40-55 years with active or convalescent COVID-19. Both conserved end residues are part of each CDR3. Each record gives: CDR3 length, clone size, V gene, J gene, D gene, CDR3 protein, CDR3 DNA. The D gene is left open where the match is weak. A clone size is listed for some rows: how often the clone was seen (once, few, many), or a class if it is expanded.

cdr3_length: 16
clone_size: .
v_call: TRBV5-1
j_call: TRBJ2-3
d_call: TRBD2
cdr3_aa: CASSPGSSGGADTQYF
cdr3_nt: TGCGCCAGCAGCCCCGGAAGTAGCGGGGGGGCAGATACGCAGTATTTT

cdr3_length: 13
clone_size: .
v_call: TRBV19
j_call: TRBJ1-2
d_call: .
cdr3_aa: CASSRSGDYGYTF
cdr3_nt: TGTGCCAGTAGTCGCTCAGGGGACTATGGCTACACCTTC

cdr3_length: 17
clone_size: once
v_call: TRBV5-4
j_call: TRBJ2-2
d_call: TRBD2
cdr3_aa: CASRASGGPAGPGELFF
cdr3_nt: TGTGCCAGCAGGGCTAGCGGGGGGCCCGCTGGGCCCGGGGAGCTGTTTTTT

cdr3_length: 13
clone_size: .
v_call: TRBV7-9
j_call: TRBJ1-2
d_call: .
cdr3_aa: CASSLNQGWGYTF
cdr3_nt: TGTGCCAGCAGCTTAAATCAGGGTTGGGGCTACACCTTC

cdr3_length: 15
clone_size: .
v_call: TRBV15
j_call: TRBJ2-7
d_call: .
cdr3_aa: CATSRDLSSKNEQYF
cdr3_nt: TGTGCCACCAGCAGAGATCTTAGCTCCAAGAACGAGCAGTACTTC

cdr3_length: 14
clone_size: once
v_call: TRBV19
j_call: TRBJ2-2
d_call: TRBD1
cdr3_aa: CASMFDRGTGELFF
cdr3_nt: TGTGCCAGTATGTTCGACAGGGGGACCGGGGAGCTGTTTTTT

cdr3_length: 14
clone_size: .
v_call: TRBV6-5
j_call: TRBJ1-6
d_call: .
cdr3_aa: CASSYQDSNSPLHF
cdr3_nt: TGTGCCAGCAGTTATCAGGATTCTAATTCACCCCTCCACTTT

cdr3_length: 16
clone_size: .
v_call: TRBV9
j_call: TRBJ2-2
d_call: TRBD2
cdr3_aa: CASSVIGTSGLGELFF
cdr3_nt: TGTGCCAGCAGCGTAATCGGGACTAGCGGGTTAGGGGAGCTGTTTTTT

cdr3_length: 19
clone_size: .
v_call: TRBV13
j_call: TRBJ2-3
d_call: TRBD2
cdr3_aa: CASSSLGLAGGPGTDTQYF
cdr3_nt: TGTGCCAGCAGCTCCCTGGGGCTAGCGGGGGGGCCCGGCACAGATACGCAGTATTTT

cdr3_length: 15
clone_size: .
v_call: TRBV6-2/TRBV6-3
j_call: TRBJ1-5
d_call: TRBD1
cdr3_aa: CASSRQGFGNQPQHF
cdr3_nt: TGTGCCAGCAGTCGACAGGGTTTCGGCAATCAGCCCCAGCATTTT

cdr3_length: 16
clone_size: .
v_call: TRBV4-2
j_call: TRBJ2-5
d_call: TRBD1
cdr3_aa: CASSQRGGTAQETQYF
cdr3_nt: TGTGCCAGCAGCCAACGAGGGGGCACCGCACAAGAGACCCAGTACTTC

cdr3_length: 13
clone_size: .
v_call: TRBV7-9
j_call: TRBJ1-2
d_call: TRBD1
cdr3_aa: CASSLGQGDGYTF
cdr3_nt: TGTGCCAGCAGCTTAGGACAGGGAGATGGCTACACCTTC

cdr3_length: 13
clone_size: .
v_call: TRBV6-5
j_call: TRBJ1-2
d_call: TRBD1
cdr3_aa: CASSNRGGYGYTF
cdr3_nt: TGTGCCAGCAGTAACAGGGGGGGCTATGGCTACACCTTC

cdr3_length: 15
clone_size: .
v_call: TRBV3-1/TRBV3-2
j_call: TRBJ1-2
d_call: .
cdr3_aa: CASSLQVLGDYGYTF
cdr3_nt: TGTGCCAGCAGCTTACAGGTCCTGGGTGACTATGGCTACACCTTC

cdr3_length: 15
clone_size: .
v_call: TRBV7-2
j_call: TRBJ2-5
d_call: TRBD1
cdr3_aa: CASSKGQGDRETQYF
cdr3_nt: TGTGCCAGCAGCAAGGGACAGGGGGATCGGGAGACCCAGTACTTC

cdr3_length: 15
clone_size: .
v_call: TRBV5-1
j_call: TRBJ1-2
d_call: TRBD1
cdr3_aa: CASSSTGGKNYGYTF
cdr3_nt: TGCGCCAGCAGCTCAACAGGGGGCAAGAACTATGGCTACACCTTC